The 21 T cell receptor beta chains reported below all come from one sample, sequenced in a study of T cells in localized non-small cell lung cancer. Sequencing used immunoSEQ multiplex PCR; TCRdb keeps in-frame clones, though not all of them. The sample yields 21,000 or so clones, nearly 90% seen once. Material: peripheral blood mononuclear cells, obtained before any cancer treatment. Receptors originate from a male donor at least 60 years old with stage II lung adenocarcinoma.

The chain couples TRBV4-1 to TRBJ2-2, with TRBD1 as a possible D gene (5 bases). Looked up from germline, CDR1 is MGHRA and CDR2 is YSYEKL. V was pared by 2 bases and J by 8 bases, with 6 bases between. The CDR3 extends over 12 amino acids. The CDR3 spells CASSQRQGELFF. In nucleotides, the CDR3 is TGCGCCAGCAGCCAAAGACAGGGGGAGCTGTTTTTT.

This chain uses TRBV19 with TRBJ1-3; no clear D gene. The CDR3 has 16 amino acids. From germline, CDR1 is LNHDA and CDR2 SQIVND (reference sequence). V was trimmed by 5 bases and J by 1 base, leaving 15 bases between them. In DNA form, the CDR3 reads TGTGCCAGTAGTGGCCGTAGGGCACCGTCTGGAAACACCATATATTTT. This sequence encodes CASSGRRAPSGNTIYF.

The CDR3 sequence: CSVQTGDEQYF. For the CDR3, the DNA is TGCAGCGTTCAGACAGGGGACGAGCAGTACTTC. The chain links TRBV29-1 to TRBJ2-7; 8 positions match TRBD1. The J segment lost 5 bases and the V segment lost 5 bases, leaving 2 bases of the junction unmatched. The V gene's germline CDR1 is SQVTM and CDR2 ANQGSEA. The CDR3 loop spans 11 amino acids.

This chain uses TRBV9 with TRBJ2-7, with a possible D match to TRBD1 (5 bases). V lost 0 bases and J lost 6, with 13 bases in between. Germline V gene lookup returns CDR1 SGDLS and CDR2 YYNGEE. The CDR3 has 14 amino acids. The CDR3 DNA reads TGTGCCAGCAGCGTAGGGGCAGGGCTTACCGAGCAGTACTTC. This sequence encodes CASSVGAGLTEQYF.

In this sample, this clone turned up a few times. The chain carries TRBV4-2 and TRBJ2-4, with TRBD2 matching over 8 bases. The CDR3 spans 17 residues. The junction had 11 bases not matched to a gene; V was cut back by 3 bases and J by 4 bases. The germline gives CDR1 LGHNA, CDR2 YNFKEQ. The CDR3, as DNA: TGTGCCAGCAGCCAGGGGGGAGCGGGGGCAAAAAAAAACATTCAGTACTTC. This encodes CASSQGGAGAKKNIQYF.

The chain links TRBV27 to TRBJ1-2, with D tentatively TRBD1 (5 bases). Germline CDR1 is MNHEY and CDR2 is SMNVEV (reference sequence). The V and J ends lost 6 bases and 1 base respectively, with 12 bases between them. The CDR3 is made up of 14 amino acids. DNA for the CDR3: TGTGCCAGCAGCGTCGACAGTTTTAACTATGGCTACACCTTC. This sequence encodes CASSVDSFNYGYTF.

This chain links TRBV5-1 with TRBJ2-7; D is perhaps TRBD1 (6 bases). This CDR3 comprises 14 residues. CDR1 and CDR2 from the germline V gene are SGHRS and YFSETQ. V lost 1 base and J 0 bases, leaving 8 bases between the germline ends. The CDR3, as DNA: TGCGCCAGCAGCTTGTCAGGGGTCTCCTACGAGCAGTACTTC. Encoded protein: CASSLSGVSYEQYF.

V usage is TRBV28 and J usage is TRBJ1-2; a weak D match, TRBD1 (5 bases). The V end lost 4 bases, the J end lost 5 bases, and 17 bases lay between the germline ends. CDR3 length equals 15 residues. Germline values: CDR1 MDHEN, CDR2 SYDVKM. The CDR3 protein is CASSSPRRAVYGYTF. The CDR3 DNA follows: TGTGCCAGCAGTTCCCCCCGCAGGGCCGTTTATGGCTACACCTTC.

This sequence joins TRBV7-6 and TRBJ1-1, with 8 bases fitting TRBD1. CDR1 and CDR2 from the germline V gene are SGHVS and FNYEAQ. CDR3 size: 15 residues. Unmatched junction bases numbered 7, after V lost 2 bases and J lost 5 bases. The CDR3 loop is CASSLFGQGGTEAFF. The CDR3 nucleotides are TGTGCCAGCAGCTTATTTGGACAGGGAGGAACTGAAGCTTTCTTT.

The chain combines TRBV13 with TRBJ2-3, with D hard to call. Deletions cut 4 bases from V and 6 bases from J, with 5 bases between. The V gene's germline CDR1 is PRHDT and CDR2 FYEKMQ (reference sequence). This CDR3 spans 11 amino acids. CDR3 bases: TGTGCCAGCAGCTATCTCGATACGCAGTATTTT. Translation gives CASSYLDTQYF.

V is TRBV28 and J is TRBJ2-5, with 7 nucleotides matching TRBD1. CDR3 length: 13 amino acids. Germline lookup yields CDR1 MDHEN and CDR2 SYDVKM. V lost 5 bases, J lost 5 bases, and 5 bases stayed unmatched. For the CDR3, the DNA is TGTGCCAGCAGTACGACAGGGTTTGAGACCCAGTACTTC. Its translation is CASSTTGFETQYF.

The V call is TRBV7-6, the J call TRBJ2-3; 8 positions match TRBD2. V lost 2 bases, J lost 0 bases, and 7 bases stayed unmatched. The CDR3 has 17 amino acids. CDR1 is SGHVS, CDR2 FNYEAQ, per germline. This chain's CDR3 is CASSLLPGGPSTDTQYF. Written as DNA, the CDR3 is TGTGCCAGCAGCTTATTGCCGGGAGGGCCTAGCACAGATACGCAGTATTTT.

The V gene is TRBV2, the J gene TRBJ2-1, with D unclear. Trimming removed 6 bases at V and 2 bases at J, with 2 bases between. The CDR3 is 11 residues long. CDR1 and CDR2 (germline): SNHLY, FYNNEI. The DNA of the CDR3 is TGTGCCAGCAGGGCCTACAATGAGCAGTTCTTC. This sequence encodes CASRAYNEQFF. The complete variable domain, with remaining parts taken from reference TRBV2 and TRBJ2-1, reads EPEVTQTPSHQVTQMGQEVILRCVPISNHLYFYWYRQILGQKVEFLVSFYNNEISEKSEIFDDQFSVERPDGSNFTLKIRSTKLEDSAMYFCASRAYNEQFFGPGTRLTVL.

The V call is TRBV5-6, the J call TRBJ2-5; D remains unclear. This CDR3 spans 14 amino acids. Germline V gives CDR1 SGHDT, CDR2 YYEEEE. V lost 0 bases and J 4 bases, leaving 10 bases between the germline ends. CDR3: CASSLAKGGETQYF. CDR3 nucleotide sequence: TGTGCCAGCAGCTTGGCCAAGGGTGGAGAGACCCAGTACTTC.

The chain uses TRBV4-1 and TRBJ2-7; TRBD2 aligns across 11 bases. CDR3 length equals 15 residues. CDR1 and CDR2 from the germline V gene are MGHRA and YSYEKL. Trimming cost V 4 bases and J 1 base; bases outside gene matches: 3. The CDR3 DNA reads as TGCGCCAGCAGCCTTCGACTAGCGGGATCCTACGAGCAGTACTTC. Amino acid sequence: CASSLRLAGSYEQYF.

The CDR3 DNA reads TGTGCCAGTAGTGCCCAGGTTACTAGCACAGATACGCAGTATTTT. It encodes CASSAQVTSTDTQYF. The chain has TRBV19 and TRBJ2-3; D not certain. CDR1 is LNHDA, CDR2 SQIVND, per germline (reference sequence). Trimming took 5 bases from V and 0 from J, leaving 12 bases between them. This CDR3 is built from 15 residues.

This clone was detected only once. An end of the junction differs from the germline gene, which may be a read error. The rearrangement links TRBV7-7 to TRBJ1-4; D perhaps matches TRBD1 (5 bases). Germline loops: CDR1 SSHAT, CDR2 FNYEAQ (reference sequence). This CDR3 has 16 amino acids. CDR3 sequence reads: CASTPHVRGTNEKLFF. As DNA, the CDR3 is TGTGCTAGCACACCCCACGTGAGGGGAACTAATGAAAAACTGTTTTTT.

The J gene is TRBJ1-3, the V gene TRBV7-9, with D perhaps matching TRBD1 (6 bases). The CDR3 totals 14 residues. Germline V gene data show CDR1 as SEHNR and CDR2 as FQNEAQ (reference sequence). Trimming took 3 bases from V and 4 from J, leaving 10 bases between them. The CDR3 region is CASSFIGGGNTIYF. The CDR3 DNA reads TGTGCCAGCAGCTTTATAGGGGGAGGAAACACCATATATTTT.

V gene TRBV10-3 combines with J gene TRBJ2-3; 14 bases match TRBD2. The CDR3 is 17 residues long. V shed 3 bases and J 5 bases; nucleotides not matched to a gene: 7. Germline values: CDR1 ENHRY, CDR2 SYGVKD. The CDR3 bases are TGTGCCATCAGTGACCCCCCGGGACTAGCGGGAGAAGATACGCAGTATTTT. Protein product: CAISDPPGLAGEDTQYF.

This sequence joins TRBV7-3 and TRBJ2-2, with D maybe TRBD2 (6 bases). This CDR3 contains 17 residues. V dropped 3 bases and J dropped 6 bases, with 20 bases sitting between them. The germline V gene encodes CDR1 SGHTA and CDR2 FQGTGA. CDR3 sequence (DNA): TGTGCCAGCAGCTTCCGATCAGCGGAGGGAGGAGCCGGGGAGCTGTTTTTT. As protein: CASSFRSAEGGAGELFF.

This clone has a handful of counts. The chain combines TRBV5-1 with TRBJ2-3, with 9 bases lining up with TRBD1. This CDR3 is 15 amino acids long. Trimming removed 5 bases from V and 2 bases from J; junction bases left unmatched: 6. Per the germline V gene, CDR1 is SGHRS and CDR2 is YFSETQ. The CDR3 loop is CASRVGTGSTDTQYF. The DNA of the CDR3 is TGCGCCAGCAGAGTCGGGACAGGGTCCACAGATACGCAGTATTTT.